These 12 T cell receptor beta chains were all obtained from the same sample, sequenced in a study of CD8 T cells in ankylosing spondylitis. TCRdb re-derived calls from the 5' RACE reads in MiXCR, one entry per CDR3 protein. In the table there are 250,000 or so distinct CDR3 sequences, 15% to 20% of which are singletons. The specimen was blood, either unsorted or a sorted T cell fraction (not recorded which). The receptor set was obtained from a male donor with ankylosing spondylitis or in good health (not recorded which).

Ten or more counts support this clonotype. As DNA, the CDR3 is TGCGCCAGCAGCCAAGATAGCGAGCGGGAATACAATGAGCAGTTCTTC. It translates to CASSQDSEREYNEQFF. V and J are TRBV4-3 and TRBJ2-1; the match to TRBD2 covers 7 bases. The CDR3 extends over 16 amino acids. V trimming: 0 bases; J trimming: 4 bases; junction bases outside the gene matches: 6. The germline V gene has CDR1 LGHNA and CDR2 YSLEER.

V is TRBV10-1 and J is TRBJ2-2; 12 nucleotides line up with TRBD2. Trimming at V came to 0 bases and at J to 9 bases, leaving 11 bases not matched to a gene. CDR1 WNHNN and CDR2 SYGVQD come from the germline V gene (reference sequence). The CDR3 is 18 amino acids. Written as DNA, the CDR3 is TGCGCCAGCAGTGAGTCGGGACTAGCGGGTCGAAGCTGGAGGGAGCTGTTTTTT. Protein sequence: CASSESGLAGRSWRELFF.

This clonotype was counted between two and nine times. The rearrangement uses TRBV4-1 and TRBJ2-7; weak D call: TRBD2 (6 bases). The germline CDR1 and CDR2 sequences are MGHRA and YSYEKL. The CDR3 covers 15 residues. The V and J ends lost 0 bases and 4 bases respectively, with 13 bases between them. The CDR3 spells CASSQDRETEYEQYF. In nucleotides, the CDR3 is TGCGCCAGCAGCCAAGATCGGGAGACTGAGTACGAGCAGTACTTC.

This clonotype occurred a few times. The gene calls are TRBV10-2 and TRBJ2-7, with D perhaps matching TRBD1 (6 bases). Trimming removed 4 bases from V and 5 bases from J, with 15 bases in between. This CDR3 has 14 residues. Per germline, CDR1 WSHSY and CDR2 SAAADI. The CDR3 protein is CASSAQQGLNEQYF. In DNA, the CDR3 is TGCGCCAGCAGTGCACAGCAGGGGTTGAACGAGCAGTACTTC.

The chain links TRBV14 to TRBJ2-1; no clear D. Trimming took 3 bases from V and 3 from J, leaving 6 bases between them. The CDR3 covers 13 residues. The germline V gene has CDR1 SGHDN and CDR2 FVKESK. For the CDR3, the DNA is TGTGCCAGCAGCCAGGGTTACTACAATGAGCAGTTCTTC. Translation: CASSQGYYNEQFF.

This clonotype was found a few times. The chain has TRBV12-3 or TRBV12-4 and TRBJ1-1, with a possible D match to TRBD1 (6 bases). V lost 7 bases and J 5 bases, leaving 14 bases between the germline ends. The CDR3 covers 13 residues. This CDR3 is CASIRGGRTEAFF. The CDR3 bases are TGTGCCAGCATTCGGGGGGGGCGAACTGAAGCTTTCTTT.

This clonotype was counted a few times. V and J are TRBV12-3 or TRBV12-4 and TRBJ2-3; D unclear. The V end was cut by 3 bases, the J end by 0 bases, with 7 bases between. This CDR3 has 14 residues. The DNA for the CDR3 is TGTGCCAGCAGTTTTATCCCTAGCACAGATACGCAGTATTTT. It is translated as CASSFIPSTDTQYF.

The chain uses TRBV12-3 or TRBV12-4 and TRBJ2-3; a possible D gene is TRBD1 (5 bases). The V end was cut by 3 bases, the J end by 2 bases, with 9 bases between. The CDR3 runs 14 residues. The CDR3 DNA follows: TGTGCCAGCAGTTTCGACAGTTACACAGATACGCAGTATTTT. This translates into CASSFDSYTDTQYF.

There are a few counts of this clonotype. The chain combines TRBV7-9 with TRBJ2-7; 7 bases map to TRBD1. The CDR3 is 14 amino acids. The V segment lost 3 bases and the J segment 0 bases; nucleotides outside the gene matches: 2. Germline V gene lookup returns CDR1 SEHNR and CDR2 FQNEAQ (reference sequence). DNA for the CDR3: TGTGCCAGCAGCTTCGGACAGGACTCCTACGAGCAGTACTTC. It codes for CASSFGQDSYEQYF.

V gene TRBV15 combines with J gene TRBJ2-7; D remains unclear. CDR3 length: 13 amino acids. V was cut by 5 bases and J by 3 bases, with 11 bases left in between. Germline CDR1 is LNHNV and CDR2 is YYDKDF (reference sequence). The CDR3 region has the DNA TGTGCCACCAGCGCCGATAGCAGCTACGAGCAGTACTTC. This gives the protein CATSADSSYEQYF.

Only a few counts were recorded for this clonotype. This chain links TRBV7-8 with TRBJ1-5; the D is unclear. In germline, CDR1 is SGHVS, CDR2 FQNEAQ. The CDR3 is 17 residues long. The V gene lost 2 bases and the J gene lost 0 bases, with 14 bases spanning the gap. The CDR3 nucleotides are TGTGCCAGCAGCTTACTTGACCTGATAAATAGCAATCAGCCCCAGCATTTT. It encodes CASSLLDLINSNQPQHF.

This clonotype was recorded at least ten times. This sequence joins TRBV7-8 and TRBJ2-7, with a tentative D call TRBD2 (6 bases). The germline V gene encodes CDR1 SGHVS and CDR2 FQNEAQ. The CDR3 has 14 amino acids. The V end lost 2 bases, the J end lost 4 bases, and 12 bases lay between the germline ends. The CDR3 spells CASSLFGGLYEQYF. The CDR3 DNA reads TGTGCCAGCAGCTTATTTGGAGGGCTGTACGAGCAGTACTTC. Based on the CDR3 plus reference TRBV7-8 and TRBJ2-7, the full variable domain is GAGVSQSPRYKVAKRGQDVALRCDPISGHVSLFWYQQALGQGPEFLTYFQNEAQLDKSGLPSDRFFAERPEGSVSTLKIQRTQQEDSAVYLCASSLFGGLYEQYFGPGTRLTVT.